This entry features one T cell receptor (beta chain) sequence. Only in-frame clones appear in the TCRdb table, and some are missing; sequencing was by immunoSEQ multiplex PCR. The repertoire has 45,000 to 55,000 clones, approximately 86% of them found once; the top ten carry about 9.4%. Stated time point: peripheral blood 6 weeks after treatment start. The source of the sample is a study of PD-L1 blockade in urothelial cancer. Background on the study: Patients commenced intravenous atezolizumab, 1,200 mg every 3 weeks, in 2014. Most patients, about 85% of the 29, were males with bladder-origin cancer.

The CDR3 totals 14 residues. The trim removed 5 bases at V and 2 bases at J, leaving 3 bases unmatched. The germline gives CDR1 MDHEN, CDR2 SYDVKM. The chain recombines TRBV28 with TRBJ1-5, with 7 positions matching TRBD1. This clonotype was sampled from a man in his 60s with urothelial cancer. Sequencing used PBMCs, obtained around atezolizumab (anti-PD-L1) treatment. CDR3 DNA: TGTGCCAGCAGTCGACAGGGAGGCAATCAGCCCCAGCATTTT. This gives the protein CASSRQGGNQPQHF.